This TCR beta chain was profiled in a study of technical replicates of blood from a few donors. V was clipped by 7 bases and J by 3 bases; unmatched bases: 6. CDR3 size: 16 residues. CDR1 is SGHRS, CDR2 YFSETQ, per germline. Only in-frame clones appear in the TCRdb table, and some are missing; sequencing was by immunoSEQ multiplex PCR. In the table there are under 100,000 clones, approximately 94% of which are singletons. The chain recombines TRBV5-1 with TRBJ2-5; 16 bases are a match to TRBD2. The sequenced material came from T cells isolated from PBMCs. The sequence derives from a human donor in good health. DNA of the CDR3: TGCGCCAGCCGGGAAGGGACTAGCGGGGGGGAAGAGACCCAGTACTTC. Protein product: CASREGTSGGEETQYF. Full variable domain (missing parts from reference TRBV5-1 and TRBJ2-5): KAGVTQTPRYLIKTRGQQVTLSCSPISGHRSVSWYQQTPGQGLQFLFEYFSETQRNKGNFPGRFSGRQFSNSRSEMNVSTLELGDSALYLCASREGTSGGEETQYFGPGTRLLVL.